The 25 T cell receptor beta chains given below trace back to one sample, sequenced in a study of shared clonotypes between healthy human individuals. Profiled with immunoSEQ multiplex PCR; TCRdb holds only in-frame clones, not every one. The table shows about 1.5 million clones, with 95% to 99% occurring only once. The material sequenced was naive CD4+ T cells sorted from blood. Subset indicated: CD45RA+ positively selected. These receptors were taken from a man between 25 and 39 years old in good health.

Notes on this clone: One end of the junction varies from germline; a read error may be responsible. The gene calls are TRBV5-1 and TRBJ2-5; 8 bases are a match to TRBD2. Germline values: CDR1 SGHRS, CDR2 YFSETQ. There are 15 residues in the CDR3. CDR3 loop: CANSLDKRGQETQYF. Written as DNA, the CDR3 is TGCGCCAACAGCTTGGACAAGCGGGGGCAAGAGACCCAGTACTTC.

The CDR3 nucleotides read TGTGCCAGCAGTTACTCAGCCCGGACTAACACAGATACGCAGTATTTT. Translating gives CASSYSARTNTDTQYF. The rearrangement joins TRBV6-6 to TRBJ2-3; tentative D call: TRBD2 (6 bases). Trimming pared 0 bases from V and 2 bases from J, leaving 12 bases between. The CDR3 is 16 residues long. From germline, CDR1 is MNHNY and CDR2 SVGAGI (reference sequence).

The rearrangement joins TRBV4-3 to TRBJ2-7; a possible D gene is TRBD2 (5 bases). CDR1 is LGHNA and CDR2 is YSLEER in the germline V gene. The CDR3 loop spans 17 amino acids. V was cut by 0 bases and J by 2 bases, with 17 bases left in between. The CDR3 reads CASSQEIEGIPPYEQYF. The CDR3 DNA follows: TGCGCCAGCAGCCAAGAGATTGAGGGCATTCCCCCCTACGAGCAGTACTTC.

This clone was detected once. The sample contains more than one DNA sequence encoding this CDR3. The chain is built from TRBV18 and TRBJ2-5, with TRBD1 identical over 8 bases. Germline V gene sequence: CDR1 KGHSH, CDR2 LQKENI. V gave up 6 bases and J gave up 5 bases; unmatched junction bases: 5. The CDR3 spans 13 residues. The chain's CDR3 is CASSPGGEETQYF. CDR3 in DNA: TGTGCCAGCTCCCCAGGGGGCGAGGAGACCCAGTACTTC.

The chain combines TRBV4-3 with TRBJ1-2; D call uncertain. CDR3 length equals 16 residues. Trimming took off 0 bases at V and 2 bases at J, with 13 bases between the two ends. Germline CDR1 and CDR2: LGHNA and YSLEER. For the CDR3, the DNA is TGCGCCAGCAGCCAAGAAGGACTGGGGTACAACTATGGCTACACCTTC. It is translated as CASSQEGLGYNYGYTF.

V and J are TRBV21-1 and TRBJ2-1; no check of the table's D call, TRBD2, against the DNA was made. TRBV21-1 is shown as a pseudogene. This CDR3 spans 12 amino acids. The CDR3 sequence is CACRPFPREQFF. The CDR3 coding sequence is TGTGCCTGCAGACCTTTTCCTCGGGAGCAGTTCTTC.

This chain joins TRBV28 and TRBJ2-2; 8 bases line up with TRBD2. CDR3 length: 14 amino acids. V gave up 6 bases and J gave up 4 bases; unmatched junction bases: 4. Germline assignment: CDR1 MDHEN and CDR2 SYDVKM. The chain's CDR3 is CASSLGLVTGELFF. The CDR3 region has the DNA TGTGCCAGCAGCCTGGGACTAGTCACCGGGGAGCTGTTTTTT.

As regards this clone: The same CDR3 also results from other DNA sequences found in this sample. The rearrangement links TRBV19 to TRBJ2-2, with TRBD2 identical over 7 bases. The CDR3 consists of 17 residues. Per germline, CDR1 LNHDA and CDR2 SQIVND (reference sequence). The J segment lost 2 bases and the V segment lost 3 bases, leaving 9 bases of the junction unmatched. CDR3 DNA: TGTGCCAGTAGTATCTCCCTGCTAGCGGCTAACACCGGGGAGCTGTTTTTT. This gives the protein CASSISLLAANTGELFF.

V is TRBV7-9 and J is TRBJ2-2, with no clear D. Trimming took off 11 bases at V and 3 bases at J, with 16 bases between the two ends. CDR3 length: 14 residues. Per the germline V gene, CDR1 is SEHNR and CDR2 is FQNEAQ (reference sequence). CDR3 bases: TGTGCCCTCGGGCCTTTCAAGGACACCGGGGAGCTGTTTTTT. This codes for CALGPFKDTGELFF.

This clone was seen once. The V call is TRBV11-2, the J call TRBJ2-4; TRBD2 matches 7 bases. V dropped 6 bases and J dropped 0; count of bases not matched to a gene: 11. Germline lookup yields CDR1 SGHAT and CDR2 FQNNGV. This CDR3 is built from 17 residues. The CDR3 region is CASRRLSGGGAKNIQYF. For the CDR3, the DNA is TGTGCCAGCAGAAGGCTCTCTGGGGGGGGAGCCAAAAACATTCAGTACTTC.

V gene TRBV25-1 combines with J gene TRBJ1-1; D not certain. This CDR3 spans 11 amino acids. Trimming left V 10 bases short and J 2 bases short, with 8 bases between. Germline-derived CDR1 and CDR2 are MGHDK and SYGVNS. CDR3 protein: CATGVNTEAFF. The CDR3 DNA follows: TGTGCCACCGGAGTAAACACTGAAGCTTTCTTT. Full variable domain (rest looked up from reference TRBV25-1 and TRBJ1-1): EADIYQTPRYLVIGTGKKITLECSQTMGHDKMYWYQQDPGMELHLIHYSYGVNSTEKGDLSSESTVSRIRTEHFPLTLESARPSHTSQYLCATGVNTEAFFGQGTRLTVV.

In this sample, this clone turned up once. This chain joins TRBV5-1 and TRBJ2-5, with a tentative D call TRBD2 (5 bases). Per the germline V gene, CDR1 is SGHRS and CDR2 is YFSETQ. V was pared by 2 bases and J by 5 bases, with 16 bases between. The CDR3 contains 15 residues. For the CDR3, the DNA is TGCGCCAGCAGCTTAAGCGGCTCTAGGAGGGAGACCCAGTACTTC. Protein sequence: CASSLSGSRRETQYF.

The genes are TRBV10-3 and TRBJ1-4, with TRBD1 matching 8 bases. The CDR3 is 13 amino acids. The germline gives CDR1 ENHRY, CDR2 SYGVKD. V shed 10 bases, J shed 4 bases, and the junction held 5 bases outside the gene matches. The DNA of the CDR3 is TGTGCCACCGGGACAGGACGTAATGAAAAACTGTTTTTT. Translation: CATGTGRNEKLFF.

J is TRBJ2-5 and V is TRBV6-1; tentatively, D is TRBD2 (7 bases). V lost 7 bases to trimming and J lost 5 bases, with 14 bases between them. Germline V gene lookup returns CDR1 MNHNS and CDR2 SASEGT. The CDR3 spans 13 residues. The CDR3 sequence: CASTWGGGETQYF. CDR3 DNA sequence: TGTGCCAGCACCTGGGGAGGGGGGGAGACCCAGTACTTC.

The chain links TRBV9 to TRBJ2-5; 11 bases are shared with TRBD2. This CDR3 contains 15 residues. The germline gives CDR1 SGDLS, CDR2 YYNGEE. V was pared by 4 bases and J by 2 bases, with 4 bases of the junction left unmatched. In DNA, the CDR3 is TGTGCCAGCAGCCCTAGCGGGAGGAAACAAGAGACCCAGTACTTC. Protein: CASSPSGRKQETQYF.

The CDR3 loop is CASSESPHSYEQYF. CDR3 DNA sequence: TGCGCCAGCAGTGAATCCCCGCACTCCTACGAGCAGTACTTC. This chain joins TRBV10-1 and TRBJ2-7, with unresolved D. The CDR3 sequence is 14 residues long. Trimming took off 3 bases at V and 0 bases at J, with 9 bases between the two ends. Germline V gene lookup returns CDR1 WNHNN and CDR2 SYGVQD (reference sequence).

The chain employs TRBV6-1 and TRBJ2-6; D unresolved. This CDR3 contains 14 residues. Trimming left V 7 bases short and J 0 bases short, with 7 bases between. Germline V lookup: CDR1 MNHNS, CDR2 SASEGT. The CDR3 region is CASNPVSGANVLTF. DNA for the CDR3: TGTGCCAGCAACCCGGTCTCTGGGGCCAACGTCCTGACTTTC.

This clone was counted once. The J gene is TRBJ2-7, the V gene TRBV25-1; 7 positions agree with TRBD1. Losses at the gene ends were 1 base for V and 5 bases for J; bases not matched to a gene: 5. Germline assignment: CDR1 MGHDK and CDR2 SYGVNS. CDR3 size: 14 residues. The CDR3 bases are TGTGCCAGCAGTGAATGGGGAGACAGGGACGAGCAGTACTTC. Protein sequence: CASSEWGDRDEQYF.

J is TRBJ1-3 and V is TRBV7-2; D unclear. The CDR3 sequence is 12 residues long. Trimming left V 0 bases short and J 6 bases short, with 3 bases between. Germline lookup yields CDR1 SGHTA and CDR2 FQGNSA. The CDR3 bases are TGTGCCAGCAGCTTAGCGCAAAACACCATATATTTT. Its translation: CASSLAQNTIYF.

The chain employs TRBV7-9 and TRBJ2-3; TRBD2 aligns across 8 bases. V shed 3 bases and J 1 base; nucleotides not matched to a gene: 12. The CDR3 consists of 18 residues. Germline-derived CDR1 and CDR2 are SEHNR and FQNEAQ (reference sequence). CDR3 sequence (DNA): TGTGCCAGCAGCTTCCTACTAGGGCGGCGGGAGGGCACAGATACGCAGTATTTT. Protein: CASSFLLGRREGTDTQYF.

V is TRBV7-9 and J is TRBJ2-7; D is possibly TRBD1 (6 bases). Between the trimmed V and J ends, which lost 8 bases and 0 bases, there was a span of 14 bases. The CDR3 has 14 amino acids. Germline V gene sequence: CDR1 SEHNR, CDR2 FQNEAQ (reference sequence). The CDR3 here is CASQNRESSYEQYF. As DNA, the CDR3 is TGTGCCAGCCAGAACAGGGAGAGCTCCTACGAGCAGTACTTC.

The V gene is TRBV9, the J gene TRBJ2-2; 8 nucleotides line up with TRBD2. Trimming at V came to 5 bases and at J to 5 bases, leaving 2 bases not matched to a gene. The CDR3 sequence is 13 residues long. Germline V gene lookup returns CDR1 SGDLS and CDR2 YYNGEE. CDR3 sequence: CASRPSGTGELFF. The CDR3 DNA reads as TGTGCCAGCAGGCCTAGCGGGACCGGGGAGCTGTTTTTT.

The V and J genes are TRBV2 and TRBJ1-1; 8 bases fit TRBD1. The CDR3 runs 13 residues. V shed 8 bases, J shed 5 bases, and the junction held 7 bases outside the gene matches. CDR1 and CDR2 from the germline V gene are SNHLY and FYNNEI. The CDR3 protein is CASYAQGVTEAFF. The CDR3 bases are TGTGCCAGCTATGCACAGGGGGTTACTGAAGCTTTCTTT. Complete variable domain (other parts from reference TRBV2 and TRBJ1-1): EPEVTQTPSHQVTQMGQEVILRCVPISNHLYFYWYRQILGQKVEFLVSFYNNEISEKSEIFDDQFSVERPDGSNFTLKIRSTKLEDSAMYFCASYAQGVTEAFFGQGTRLTVV.

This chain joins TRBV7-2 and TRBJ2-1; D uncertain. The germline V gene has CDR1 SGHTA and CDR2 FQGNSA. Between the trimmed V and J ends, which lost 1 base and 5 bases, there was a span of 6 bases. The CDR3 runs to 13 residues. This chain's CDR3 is CASSLDRNNEQFF. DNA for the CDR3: TGTGCCAGCAGCTTAGACCGCAACAATGAGCAGTTCTTC.

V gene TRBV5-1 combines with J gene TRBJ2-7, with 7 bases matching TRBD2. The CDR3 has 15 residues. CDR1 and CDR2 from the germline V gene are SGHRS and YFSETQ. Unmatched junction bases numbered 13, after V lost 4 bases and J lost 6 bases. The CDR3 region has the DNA TGCGCCAGCAGCCCGGCGGGAGAAGACTACGGCGAGCAGTACTTC. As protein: CASSPAGEDYGEQYF.